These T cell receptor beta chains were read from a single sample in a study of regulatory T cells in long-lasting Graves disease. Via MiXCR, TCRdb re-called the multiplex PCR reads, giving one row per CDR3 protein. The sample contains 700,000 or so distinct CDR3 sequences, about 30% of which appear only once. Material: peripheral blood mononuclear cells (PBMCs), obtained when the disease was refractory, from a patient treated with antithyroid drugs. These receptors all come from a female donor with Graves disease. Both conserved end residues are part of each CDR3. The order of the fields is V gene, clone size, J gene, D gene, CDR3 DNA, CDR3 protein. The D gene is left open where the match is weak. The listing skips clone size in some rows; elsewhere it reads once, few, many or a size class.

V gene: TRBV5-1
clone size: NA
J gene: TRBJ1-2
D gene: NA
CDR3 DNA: TGCGCCAGCAGCTTGGCCACCGGCAGGGAATATGGCTACACCTTC
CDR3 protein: CASSLATGREYGYTF

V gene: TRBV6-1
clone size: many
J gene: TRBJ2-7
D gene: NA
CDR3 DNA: TGTGCCAGCAGTCAGAGGCAGGAGAGCTCCTACGAGCAGTACTTC
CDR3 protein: CASSQRQESSYEQYF

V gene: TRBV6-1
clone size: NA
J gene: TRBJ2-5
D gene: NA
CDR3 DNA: TGTGCCAGCAGTGCCACAGGGAAGACCCAGTACTTC
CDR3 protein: CASSATGKTQYF

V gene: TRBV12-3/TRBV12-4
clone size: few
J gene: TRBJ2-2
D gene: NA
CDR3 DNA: TGTGCCAGCAGCCCAAGGGTCGCGAGCACCGGGGAGCTGTTTTTT
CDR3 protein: CASSPRVASTGELFF

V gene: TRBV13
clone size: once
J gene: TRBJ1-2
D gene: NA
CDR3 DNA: TGTGCCAGCAGCCCCAACTACCTGGGGGAGTACTATGGCTACACCTTC
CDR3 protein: CASSPNYLGEYYGYTF

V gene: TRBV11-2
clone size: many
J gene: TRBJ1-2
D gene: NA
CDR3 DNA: TGTGCCAGCAGCACTCGCCGGGACGGCCCTAACTATGGCTACACCTTC
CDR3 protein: CASSTRRDGPNYGYTF

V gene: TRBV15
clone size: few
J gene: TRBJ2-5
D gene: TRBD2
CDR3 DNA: TGTGCCACCAGCAGAGTCCGGACTAGCGGGAGTGGAGAGACCCAGTACTTC
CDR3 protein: CATSRVRTSGSGETQYF

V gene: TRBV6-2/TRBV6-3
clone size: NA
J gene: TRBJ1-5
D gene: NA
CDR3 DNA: TGTGCCAGCAGTGACCTGGTTTATAGCAATCAGCCCCAGCATTTT
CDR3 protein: CASSDLVYSNQPQHF

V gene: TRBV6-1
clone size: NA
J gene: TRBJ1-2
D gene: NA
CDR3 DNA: TGTGCCAGCAGTACAATCCTTGACAGTATTCTCTATGGCTACACCTTC
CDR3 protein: CASSTILDSILYGYTF

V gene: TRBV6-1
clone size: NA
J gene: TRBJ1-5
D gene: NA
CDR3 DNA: TGTGCCAGCAGTGAAGCTGGAGGGTGGGCCCAGCATTTT
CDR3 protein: CASSEAGGWAQHF